This T cell receptor beta chain was obtained from a study of T cell responses to AZD1222 COVID-19 vaccine. Study observations and caveats: Nearly half of spike-specific TCRs reportedly target variant regions that are unmutated in the B.1.351 and B.1.1.7 variants. The donor cohort was predominantly white British with a female majority, and clonal diversity may have been underestimated. The breadth and depth of Spike-specific TCRs increased once two AZD1222 doses had been given. The peak T cell response came first, and repertoires were sampled only after it.

Trimming pared 1 base from V and 6 bases from J, leaving 22 bases between. CDR1 KGHSH and CDR2 LQKENI come from the germline V gene. The CDR3 spans 18 residues. Sequenced by immunoSEQ multiplex PCR; TCRdb stores in-frame clones only, minus some. The table lists some 200,000 clones, approximately 91% of them singletons. Of note for this clone: Its specificity is unknown.

Sequenced material: peripheral blood, taken on day 0 of AZD1222 vaccination. The receptor was derived from an adult in good health. V is TRBV18 and J is TRBJ2-1; no reliable D call. CDR3 nucleotides: TGTGCCAGCTCACCACAACACACCGCGAAGGGCCTAGGCAATGAGCAGTTCTTC. Residues: CASSPQHTAKGLGNEQFF.